This is a list of T cell receptor beta chains from one sample in a study of Siglec-9 on CD8 T cells in melanoma. Libraries were prepared by immunoSEQ multiplex PCR; TCRdb keeps only in-frame clonotypes and omits some of them. Found here are about 36,000 clones, 84% of them singletons; the top ten hold roughly 1.8%. The sequencing sample was made of Siglec-9- CD8+ T cells sorted from blood. These receptors were collected from a human donor in good health. The CDR3 runs from the conserved cysteine through the conserved F or W. Fields, in order: J gene, clone size, D gene, V gene, CDR3 DNA, CDR3 protein. A D gene is named only where the DNA matches it firmly. Rows give clone size only sometimes, using once, few, many, or a class for an expanded clone.

TRBJ2-5,NA,NA,TRBV7-9,TGTGCCAGCAGCGCCGACGGAGTCCAAGAGACCCAGTACTTC,CASSADGVQETQYF
TRBJ2-7,once,NA,TRBV19,TGTGCCAGTAGCTTGATGCAGCCCGGCCACGAGCAGTACTTC,CASSLMQPGHEQYF
TRBJ2-1,NA,NA,TRBV28,TGTGCCAGCAGTCCCTTCTGGGAGGTTCCCGGCAATGAGCAGTTCTTC,CASSPFWEVPGNEQFF
TRBJ2-7,NA,TRBD1,TRBV7-8,TGTGCCATGTGGGACAGGGACTCCTACGAGCAGTACTTC,CAMWDRDSYEQYF
TRBJ2-7,NA,NA,TRBV10-2,TGCGCCAGCGGATCTTACTACGAGCAGTACTTC,CASGSYYEQYF
TRBJ1-1,NA,NA,TRBV5-6,TGTGCCAGCAGCTTGCGTGGACAGATGAACACTGAAGCTTTCTTT,CASSLRGQMNTEAFF
TRBJ2-2,NA,NA,TRBV6-4,TGTGCCAGCAGCGCCCACGACACCGGGGAGCTGTTTTTT,CASSAHDTGELFF
TRBJ2-1,NA,TRBD2,TRBV7-8,TGTGCCAGCAGCTGGACTAGCGGCAACAATGAGCAGTTCTTC,CASSWTSGNNEQFF
TRBJ2-3,NA,NA,TRBV7-8,TGTGCCAGCAGCTTCCCACGGCTGGGGCAAAAGAGCACAGATACGCAGTATTTT,CASSFPRLGQKSTDTQYF
TRBJ1-1,NA,TRBD1,TRBV7-3,TGTGCCAGCAACGGGGACAGGGTGGATACTGAAGCTTTCTTT,CASNGDRVDTEAFF
TRBJ2-7,NA,TRBD2,TRBV29-1,TGCAGCGTAGAGGGGACTAGCGAGACCTACGAGCAGTACTTC,CSVEGTSETYEQYF
TRBJ2-7,NA,NA,TRBV11-1,TGTGCCAGCAGCTTGGGGACTGGGCTGGAAGAGCAGTACTTC,CASSLGTGLEEQYF
TRBJ1-6,few,NA,TRBV27,TGTGCCAGCAGTTTGATGGACAGAGATTCACCCCTCCACTTT,CASSLMDRDSPLHF
TRBJ2-1,NA,NA,TRBV9,TGTGCCAGCAGCGTAGGCGGCATGGATGAGCAGTTCTTC,CASSVGGMDEQFF
TRBJ2-2,NA,NA,TRBV7-8,TGTGCCAGCAGCCCACCTCGGGGGTCGGGCACCGGGGAGCTGTTTTTT,CASSPPRGSGTGELFF
TRBJ1-2,NA,NA,TRBV7-9,TGTGCCAGCAGCTTAATCGGGTTAGCTAACTATGGCTACACCTTC,CASSLIGLANYGYTF